This entry describes one T cell receptor (beta chain). This clonotype was detected many times. The clone's antigen remains unknown. No much larger clone is present one base from it, and per-base qualities are unavailable. To prepare the library, RT-PCR was applied. The sample was run on an Illumina HiSeq 2500. The public reads were reprocessed in TCRdb via fastp at Q25 and MiXCR, keeping in-frame beta chains. A single entry per CDR3 protein holds the most common genes and DNA from its merged rows. This sample comprises 600,000 to 850,000 distinct CDR3 sequences, 13% to 15% of them detected only once. The ten largest clones capture 6% to 9.5% of the sample. This sample is drawn from a study of response to subunit inactivated influenza vaccine (dated by TCRdb to between 2018 and 2020). Background for the entire study: The study used deep quantitative T cell receptor repertoire profiling to track responses to a trivalent subunit inactivated influenza vaccine.

From a lookup of the germline V gene, CDR1 and CDR2 are KGHSH and LQKENI. V is shortened by 3 bases, J by 4 bases, and the region joining them spans 6 bases. Counted from cysteine to phenylalanine, this CDR3 has 12 amino acids. Here the CDR3 DNA is all that survives: 36 bases in frame from base 1. What the authors observed across the whole study: According to the authors, only a limited number of new T cells may be recruited by each seasonal influenza vaccination.

The chain employs TRBV18 and TRBJ1-1; the D gene lacks a confident call. Sequences were derived from PBMCs from blood, sampled 14 to 15 days before vaccination. The sequence was obtained from a man aged 50 to 59 who received an inactivated influenza vaccine. Donor details come from another sample of the same person, matched by shared clones. The CDR3 is CASSPAGTEAFF. The nucleotide sequence reads as follows: TGTGCCAGCTCACCGGCGGGCACTGAAGCTTTCTTT.